Only a few counts were recorded for the clone carrying this T cell receptor beta chain. Per the study methods: Nucleated cell number was recorded as an estimate derived from reference gene primer amplification. TCRdb keeps only in-frame clones here, not all; method: immunoSEQ multiplex PCR. D and trimming come from the DNA, and the V and J calls and clone size come from that table. Found here are about 200,000 clones, about 90% of them singletons; the top ten hold over 2%. This entry belongs to a study of blood T cell repertoires in COVID-19. Study as a whole: Material from acute and convalescent COVID-19 was sourced from the United States, Italy and Spain. Sample material is recorded as cDNA or gDNA derived from T cells, B-cell-depleted T cells, or PBMCs.

Trimming stripped 1 base from V and 8 bases from J, with 14 bases between. The CDR3 covers 14 residues. The V gene's germline CDR1 is MNHNY and CDR2 SVGAGI (reference sequence). The sequence derives from a woman between 45 and 60 years old with acute or convalescent COVID-19. The chain combines TRBV6-6 with TRBJ1-2; the D gene is possibly TRBD1 (5 bases). What was sequenced was peripheral blood. The CDR3 nucleotides are TGTGCCAGCAGTTACTTTTCCAGGGAGGACGGCTACACCTTC. As protein: CASSYFSREDGYTF.